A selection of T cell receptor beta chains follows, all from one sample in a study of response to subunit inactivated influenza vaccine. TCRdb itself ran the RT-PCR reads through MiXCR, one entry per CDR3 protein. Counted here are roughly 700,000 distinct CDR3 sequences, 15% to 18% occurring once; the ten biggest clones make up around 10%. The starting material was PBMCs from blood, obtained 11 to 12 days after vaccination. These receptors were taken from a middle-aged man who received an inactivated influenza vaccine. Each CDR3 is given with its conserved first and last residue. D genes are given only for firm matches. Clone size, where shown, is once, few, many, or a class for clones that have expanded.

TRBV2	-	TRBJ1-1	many	CASSYDMSNEAFF	TGTGCCAGCAGTTATGACATGAGCAATGAAGCTTTCTTT
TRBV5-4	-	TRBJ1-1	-	CASSLGGGQGERTEAFF	TGTGCCAGCAGCTTAGGGGGGGGTCAGGGAGAAAGGACTGAAGCTTTCTTT
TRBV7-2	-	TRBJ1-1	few	CASSSRNGDTEAFF	TGTGCCAGCAGCTCTAGGAACGGGGACACTGAAGCTTTCTTT
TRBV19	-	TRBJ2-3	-	CASSKGSIDTQYF	TGTGCCAGTAGTAAAGGGAGTATAGATACGCAGTATTTT
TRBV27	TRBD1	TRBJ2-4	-	CASSLFGQGSKNIQYF	TGTGCCAGCAGTTTATTCGGACAGGGGTCCAAAAACATTCAGTACTTC
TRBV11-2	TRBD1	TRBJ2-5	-	CASSLDPYRTGRETQYF	TGTGCCAGCAGCTTGGATCCCTATCGGACAGGTCGGGAGACCCAGTACTTC
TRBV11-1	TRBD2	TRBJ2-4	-	CASSSTSGRGLAKNIQYF	TGTGCCAGCAGCTCGACTAGCGGGAGGGGACTAGCCAAAAACATTCAGTACTTC
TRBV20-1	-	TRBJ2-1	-	CSAILGAGRREQFF	TGCAGTGCTATTTTGGGGGCGGGGAGAAGGGAGCAGTTCTTC
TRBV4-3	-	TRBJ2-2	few	CASSQLLTGRDTGELFF	TGCGCCAGCAGCCAGCTCTTAACAGGGCGGGACACCGGGGAGCTGTTTTTT
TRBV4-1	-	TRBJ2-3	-	CASSQPPADTQYF	TGCGCCAGCAGCCAACCTCCAGCAGATACGCAGTATTTT
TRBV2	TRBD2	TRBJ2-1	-	CASSEITSGSRNEQFF	TGTGCCAGCAGTGAAATAACTAGCGGGAGTAGGAATGAGCAGTTCTTC
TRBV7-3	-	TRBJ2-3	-	CASSWGSGTDTQYF	TGTGCCAGCAGCTGGGGCAGTGGCACAGATACGCAGTATTTT
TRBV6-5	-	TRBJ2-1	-	CASSYVGAAPQFF	TGTGCCAGCAGTTATGTGGGCGCGGCGCCTCAGTTCTTC
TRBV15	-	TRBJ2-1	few	CATRATRPYTGEQFF	TGTGCCACCAGGGCGACGAGGCCTTATACCGGTGAGCAGTTCTTC
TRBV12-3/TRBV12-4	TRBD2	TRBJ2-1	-	CASSYPGEGQFF	TGTGCCAGCAGTTACCCGGGGGAGGGGCAGTTCTTC
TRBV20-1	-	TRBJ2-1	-	CSASSQAAYNEQFF	TGCAGTGCTAGCTCACAAGCGGCATACAATGAGCAGTTCTTC
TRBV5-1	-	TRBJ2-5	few	CASSPGWSGHPQETQYF	TGCGCCAGCAGCCCGGGGTGGAGCGGGCACCCTCAAGAGACCCAGTACTTC
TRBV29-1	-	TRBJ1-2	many	CSVEDKGLPYGYTF	TGCAGCGTTGAAGATAAGGGGCTGCCCTATGGCTACACCTTC